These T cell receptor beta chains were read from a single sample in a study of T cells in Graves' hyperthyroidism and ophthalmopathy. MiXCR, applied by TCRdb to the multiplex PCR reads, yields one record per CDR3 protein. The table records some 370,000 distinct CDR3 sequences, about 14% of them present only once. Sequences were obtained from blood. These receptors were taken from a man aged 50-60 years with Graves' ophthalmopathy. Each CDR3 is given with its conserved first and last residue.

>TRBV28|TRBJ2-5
CASRISGVGETQYF
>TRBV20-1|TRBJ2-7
CSIRGGRSDYEQYF
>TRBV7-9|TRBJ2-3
CASSLGLTGKDTRYF
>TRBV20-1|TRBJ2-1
CSALRDTYNEQFF
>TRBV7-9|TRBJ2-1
CASSSNGQGPYNEQFF
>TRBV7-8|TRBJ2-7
CASSEQGPAYEQYF
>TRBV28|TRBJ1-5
CASSPTDRNNQPQHF
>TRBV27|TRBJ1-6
CASSAGPNSPLHF
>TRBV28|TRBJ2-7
CATERPGQWYEQYF
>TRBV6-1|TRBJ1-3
CASGLADGNTIYF
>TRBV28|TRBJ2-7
CATTGGSSYEQYF